Each of the 25 T cell receptor beta chains below was sequenced from the same sample in a study of T-cell reconstitution after alpha-beta-depleted transplantation in children. Unique molecular identifiers were incorporated into the prepared TCRbeta library. One entry per CDR3 protein, called by TCRdb with MiXCR from the PCR reads. The sample lists about 250,000 distinct CDR3 sequences; 20% to 30% were seen once. The sample here was PBMCs, mostly from graft donor cells, taken 360 days after TCRalphabeta/CD19-depleted stem cell transplant. The receptors were gathered from a female patient aged 2 to 10 who had a stem cell transplant for congenital amegakaryocytic thrombocytopenia, so the T cells may come from the graft donor.

A few counts support this clonotype. The CDR3 spells CASSLTGPYNEQFF. The CDR3 nucleotides read TGTGCCAGCAGCTTGACAGGGCCCTACAATGAGCAGTTCTTC. The chain recombines TRBV3-1 with TRBJ2-1, with 7 bases lining up with TRBD1. The V segment lost 5 bases and the J segment 2 bases; nucleotides outside the gene matches: 3. CDR1 and CDR2 (germline): LGHDT, YNNKEL (reference sequence). CDR3 size: 14 residues.

The V gene is TRBV20-1, the J gene TRBJ2-3, with D possibly matching TRBD2 (6 bases). From germline, CDR1 is DFQATT and CDR2 SNEGSKA (reference sequence). The CDR3 is 14 amino acids. V lost 6 bases to trimming and J lost 1 base, with 14 bases between them. In DNA form, the CDR3 reads TGCAGTGCCACGACTAGTCTGGGCACAGATACGCAGTATTTT. Translation gives CSATTSLGTDTQYF.

V and J are TRBV7-2 and TRBJ2-1, with D hard to call. Germline loops: CDR1 SGHTA, CDR2 FQGNSA. The CDR3 length is 13 residues. V lost 1 base and J lost 8, with 9 bases in between. CDR3 amino acids: CASSLVPGYEQFF. The CDR3 DNA follows: TGTGCCAGCAGCTTAGTCCCCGGGTATGAGCAGTTCTTC.

As to this clonotype: Compared with germline, one end of the junction differs, possibly owing to a read error. The chain combines TRBV29-1 with TRBJ1-5; D perhaps matches TRBD1 (5 bases). This CDR3 spans 13 amino acids. Germline V lookup: CDR1 SQVTM, CDR2 ANQGSEA. This chain's CDR3 is CSVEGQGNQPQHF. CDR3 nucleotide sequence: TGCAGCGTCGAAGGTCAGGGAAATCAGCCCCAGCATTTT.

This clonotype was seen only a few times. The V call is TRBV5-1, the J call TRBJ1-1, with D perhaps TRBD1 (5 bases). This CDR3 comprises 16 residues. Germline CDR1 is SGHRS and CDR2 is YFSETQ. The V and J ends lost 4 bases and 0 bases respectively, with 16 bases between them. The CDR3 DNA reads TGCGCCAGCAGCACGGGGGGTAGGGGTATGAACACTGAAGCTTTCTTT. This encodes CASSTGGRGMNTEAFF. The variable domain in full, completed from reference TRBV5-1 and TRBJ1-1, reads KAGVTQTPRYLIKTRGQQVTLSCSPISGHRSVSWYQQTPGQGLQFLFEYFSETQRNKGNFPGRFSGRQFSNSRSEMNVSTLELGDSALYLCASSTGGRGMNTEAFFGQGTRLTVV.

The chain uses TRBV7-6 and TRBJ2-7; 9 bases map to TRBD1. This CDR3 contains 14 residues. V shed 10 bases and J 4 bases; nucleotides not matched to a gene: 11. Germline CDR1 SGHVS, CDR2 FNYEAQ. CDR3: CATTQDRGFYEQYF. CDR3 coding DNA: TGTGCCACCACCCAGGACAGGGGTTTTTACGAGCAGTACTTC. The complete variable domain, with remaining parts taken from reference TRBV7-6 and TRBJ2-7, reads GAGVSQSPRYKVTKRGQDVALRCDPISGHVSLYWYRQALGQGPEFLTYFNYEAQQDKSGLPNDRFSAERPEGSISTLTIQRTEQRDSAMYRCATTQDRGFYEQYFGPGTRLTVT.

This clonotype was detected only a few times. The CDR3 loop reads CASSDRGSARDEQYF. CDR3 bases: TGTGCCAGCAGTGATCGAGGTAGTGCTCGCGACGAGCAGTACTTC. The chain joins TRBV2 to TRBJ2-7, with D hard to call. This CDR3 has 15 amino acids. V lost 3 bases and J 5 bases, leaving 17 bases between the germline ends. Germline V CDR1 and CDR2: SNHLY, FYNNEI.

This clonotype has just a few counts. The V and J genes are TRBV27 and TRBJ1-1; 12 bases are a match to TRBD1. The V gene end was trimmed by 6 bases and the J gene end by 7 bases; junction bases not matched to a gene: 18. CDR3 length: 18 amino acids. Germline CDR1 and CDR2: MNHEY and SMNVEV (reference sequence). The CDR3 nucleotides read TGTGCCAGCAGAGCGTTTGGGGCGGGACAGGGGGCGCTGATTGAAGCTTTCTTT. It yields the protein CASRAFGAGQGALIEAFF.

This rearrangement joins TRBV15 to TRBJ2-3; 8 bases fit TRBD2. With V trimmed by 4 bases and J by 0 bases, 0 bases remained unmatched. The CDR3 contains 14 residues. Germline loops: CDR1 LNHNV, CDR2 YYDKDF (reference sequence). CDR3 sequence reads: CATSIAGSTDTQYF. The CDR3 DNA reads as TGTGCCACCAGCATAGCGGGGAGCACAGATACGCAGTATTTT. The full variable domain, its missing parts supplied by reference TRBV15 and TRBJ2-3, is DAMVIQNPRYQVTQFGKPVTLSCSQTLNHNVMYWYQQKSSQAPKLLFHYYDKDFNNEADTPDNFQSRRPNTSFCFLDIRSPGLGDTAMYLCATSIAGSTDTQYFGPGTRLTVL.

This clonotype was detected only a few times. The rearrangement joins TRBV5-1 to TRBJ2-4; D possibly uses TRBD1 or TRBD2 (6 bases each). Germline lookup yields CDR1 SGHRS and CDR2 YFSETQ. Trimming stripped 5 bases from V and 5 bases from J, with 11 bases between. The CDR3 consists of 13 residues. CDR3 residues: CASRPGAQNIQYF. The CDR3, as DNA: TGCGCCAGCAGGCCGGGGGCCCAAAACATTCAGTACTTC.

The chain joins TRBV7-6 to TRBJ2-2; D might be TRBD2 (5 bases). Deletions cut 3 bases from V and 3 bases from J, with 11 bases between. The germline V gene encodes CDR1 SGHVS and CDR2 FNYEAQ. This CDR3 comprises 15 residues. CDR3 in amino acids: CASSFRLIDTGELFF. The CDR3 DNA is TGTGCCAGCAGCTTCAGACTAATTGACACCGGGGAGCTGTTTTTT.

This clonotype has only a few counts. The chain has TRBV2 and TRBJ2-1; 9 nucleotides align to TRBD2. V shed 2 bases and J 10 bases; nucleotides not matched to a gene: 3. There are 13 residues in the CDR3. Germline loops: CDR1 SNHLY, CDR2 FYNNEI. The CDR3 loop is CASSERREGEQFF. CDR3 nucleotides: TGTGCCAGCAGTGAACGGCGGGAGGGGGAGCAGTTCTTC.

At least ten counts were recorded for this clonotype. CDR3 amino acids: CASSTGTSGGNEQFF. The CDR3 region has the DNA TGTGCCAGCAGCACCGGGACTAGCGGGGGGAATGAGCAGTTCTTC. This chain connects TRBV12-3 or TRBV12-4 to TRBJ2-1, with TRBD2 identical over 15 bases. The V segment lost 6 bases and the J segment 7 bases; nucleotides outside the gene matches: 4. The CDR3 consists of 15 residues.

This clonotype was detected ten times or more. This rearrangement joins TRBV20-1 to TRBJ1-2; 7 bases fit TRBD1. This CDR3 has 17 amino acids. The junction had 13 bases not matched to a gene; V was cut back by 2 bases and J by 1 base. Germline CDR1 reads DFQATT; CDR2 reads SNEGSKA (reference sequence). DNA of the CDR3: TGCAGTGCTAGAAGTACCGCCACCGGGACAGATAACTATGGCTACACCTTC. Residues: CSARSTATGTDNYGYTF.

This chain connects TRBV7-9 to TRBJ2-4, with 7 nucleotides matching TRBD1. Germline loops: CDR1 SEHNR, CDR2 FQNEAQ (reference sequence). This CDR3 spans 13 amino acids. V was clipped by 1 base and J by 10 bases; unmatched bases: 4. CDR3 loop: CASSLEDRAIQYF. The CDR3 DNA reads as TGTGCCAGCAGCTTAGAAGACAGGGCGATTCAGTACTTC.

J is TRBJ2-1 and V is TRBV6-1, with D perhaps being TRBD1 or TRBD2 (5 bases each). CDR3 length equals 13 residues. Germline V gives CDR1 MNHNS, CDR2 SASEGT. The V end lost 11 bases, the J end lost 3 bases, and 14 bases lay between the germline ends. CDR3 bases: TGTGCCGTCCGGGACCCTGGCTACAATGAGCAGTTCTTC. Protein: CAVRDPGYNEQFF.

The genes are TRBV7-3 and TRBJ2-3, with TRBD2 matching 8 bases. This CDR3 has 17 amino acids. The germline V gene has CDR1 SGHTA and CDR2 FQGTGA. The trim removed 2 bases at V and 0 bases at J, leaving 7 bases unmatched. This CDR3 reads CASSLEGSGASTDTQYF. The CDR3 DNA reads TGTGCCAGCAGCTTAGAAGGTAGCGGGGCTAGCACAGATACGCAGTATTTT.

This clonotype was observed a handful of times. The V call is TRBV20-1, the J call TRBJ2-3; D gene unclear. The CDR3 sequence is 14 residues long. Germline lookup yields CDR1 DFQATT and CDR2 SNEGSKA (reference sequence). Trimming cost V 5 bases and J 2 bases, with 14 bases left between them. Written as DNA, the CDR3 is TGCAGTGCTTTTCCGGCTAGGGCCACAGATACGCAGTATTTT. Translating it yields CSAFPARATDTQYF.

V gene TRBV29-1 combines with J gene TRBJ2-1, with D possibly being TRBD2 (6 bases). V shed 6 bases and J shed 1 base, with 13 bases lying between them. Germline-derived CDR1 and CDR2 are SQVTM and ANQGSEA. CDR3 size: 14 residues. CDR3 coding DNA: TGCAGCGTCGCTGGACTACCTTCCTACAATGAGCAGTTCTTC. As protein: CSVAGLPSYNEQFF.

The sample holds a few counts of this clonotype. The J gene is TRBJ2-7, the V gene TRBV20-1; 14 bases agree with TRBD2. The germline gives CDR1 DFQATT, CDR2 SNEGSKA (reference sequence). The CDR3 loop spans 17 amino acids. The trim removed 6 bases at V and 2 bases at J, leaving 12 bases unmatched. The CDR3 loop reads CSARTSGGTLTAYEQYF. The DNA for the CDR3 is TGCAGTGCGCGGACTAGCGGGGGGACCTTAACCGCCTACGAGCAGTACTTC.

V is TRBV15 and J is TRBJ2-1; TRBD2 agrees at 13 bases. The CDR3 has 18 residues. Germline loops: CDR1 LNHNV, CDR2 YYDKDF (reference sequence). J lost 7 bases, V lost 3 bases, and 12 bases had no gene match. The CDR3 nucleotides are TGTGCCACCAGCAGGGGACTAGCGGGATTCGGGATGAGAAATGAGCAGTTCTTC. This codes for CATSRGLAGFGMRNEQFF. Looking up the rest from reference TRBV15 and TRBJ2-1 gives the full variable domain: DAMVIQNPRYQVTQFGKPVTLSCSQTLNHNVMYWYQQKSSQAPKLLFHYYDKDFNNEADTPDNFQSRRPNTSFCFLDIRSPGLGDTAMYLCATSRGLAGFGMRNEQFFGPGTRLTVL.

This clonotype showed up just a few times. The chain recombines TRBV5-1 with TRBJ2-5; D unresolved. The germline V gene encodes CDR1 SGHRS and CDR2 YFSETQ. With 0 bases removed from V and 1 base from J, the gap between germline ends came to 10 bases. The CDR3 loop spans 15 amino acids. CDR3 protein: CASSLAAGVQETQYF. The CDR3 nucleotides read TGCGCCAGCAGCTTGGCGGCTGGGGTCCAAGAGACCCAGTACTTC.

The count of this clonotype is one. The chain combines TRBV18 with TRBJ1-2; D is unclear. The CDR3 has 16 amino acids. The ends were cut back, 2 bases at V and 6 bases at J, with 19 bases in the middle. Germline V gives CDR1 KGHSH, CDR2 LQKENI. CDR3 DNA sequence: TGTGCCAGCTCACCATCATCGCGGACTAACACTAATGGCTACACCTTC. Its translation: CASSPSSRTNTNGYTF.

V and J are TRBV5-1 and TRBJ2-3; D possibly corresponds to TRBD1 (5 bases). Trimming left V 4 bases short and J 7 bases short, with 10 bases between. The CDR3 totals 12 residues. Germline V gives CDR1 SGHRS, CDR2 YFSETQ. The CDR3 DNA reads as TGCGCCAGCAGCCGAAGGGGAAATACGCAGTATTTT. This encodes CASSRRGNTQYF.

The gene calls are TRBV7-9 and TRBJ2-2; a possible D gene is TRBD1 (6 bases). Germline CDR1 SEHNR, CDR2 FQNEAQ (reference sequence). V was clipped by 6 bases and J by 0 bases, with 14 bases between them. The length of the CDR3 is 16 residues. CDR3 loop: CASRKLDRSNTGELFF. The CDR3 nucleotides read TGTGCCAGCAGGAAACTAGACAGGTCGAACACCGGGGAGCTGTTTTTT.